What follows describes a single TCR beta chain. Germline V gene lookup returns CDR1 SGHVS and CDR2 FQNEAQ. There are 13 residues in the CDR3. The ends lost 5 bases at V and 9 bases at J; junction bases unmatched: 8. The data were taken from a study of blood T cell repertoires in COVID-19. Study in general: The United States, Italy and Spain supplied acute and convalescent COVID-19 samples. PBMCs, B-cell-depleted T cells, or T cells were the source of the cDNA or gDNA that made up the material.

As originally analysed: Reference gene primers were amplified, and this amplification served to estimate nucleated cell counts. Using immunoSEQ multiplex PCR, the repertoire was profiled, and TCRdb retains in-frame clones only, with some absent. The V and J calls and the clone size are those of that table, but D and trimming were determined from the DNA. This sample carries some 70,000 clones, 88% of them seen once, and the ten largest clones take approximately 2.5%. The chain employs TRBV7-8 and TRBJ2-3; 7 nucleotides agree with TRBD2. The sequencing sample was made of peripheral blood. This receptor was taken from a human donor in a cohort sampled during active COVID-19. CDR3 sequence reads: CASSPSSGLTQYF. The CDR3 coding sequence is TGTGCCAGCAGCCCTTCTAGCGGACTAACGCAGTATTTT.